One and the same sample provided the 4 T cell receptor beta chains below, sequenced in a study of CD8+ T cells in alopecia areata. cDNA serving as the sequencing template came from extracted, reverse transcribed RNA. This table comes from immunoSEQ multiplex PCR, and its TCRdb copy is limited to in-frame clones, with some not included. The sample records some 150,000 clones, 45% to 60% being singletons. The sequences come from CD8+ T cells sorted from blood, collected at week 0. These receptors all stem from a human donor with alopecia areata.

The rearrangement uses TRBV9 and TRBJ1-6; tentatively, D is TRBD1 (5 bases). V dropped 0 bases and J dropped 7 bases, with 5 bases sitting between them. CDR1 SGDLS and CDR2 YYNGEE come from the germline V gene. The CDR3 extends over 13 amino acids. The DNA of the CDR3 is TGTGCCAGCAGCGTAGGGGGGAATTCACCCCTCCACTTT. Its protein is CASSVGGNSPLHF. The full variable domain, with the rest looked up from reference TRBV9 and TRBJ1-6, is DSGVTQTPKHLITATGQRVTLRCSPRSGDLSVYWYQQSLDQGLQFLIQYYNGEERAKGNILERFSAQQFPDLHSELNLSSLELGDSALYFCASSVGGNSPLHFGNGTRLTVT.

There are a few counts of this clone. The chain joins TRBV4-2 to TRBJ2-7, with a possible D match to TRBD1 (6 bases). The CDR3 length is 16 residues. The germline V gene has CDR1 LGHNA and CDR2 YNFKEQ. Deletions cut 1 base from V and 2 bases from J, with 15 bases between. CDR3 sequence reads: CASSQARTASTYEQYF. The CDR3 DNA reads as TGTGCCAGCAGCCAAGCTAGGACAGCCTCAACCTACGAGCAGTACTTC.

The V call is TRBV29-1, the J call TRBJ1-1; TRBD1 is a possible D gene (5 bases). The CDR3 sequence is 14 residues long. Trimming removed 8 bases at V and 0 bases at J, with 16 bases between. CDR1 is SQVTM, CDR2 ANQGSEA, per germline. The CDR3 sequence is CSSLGAGLNTEAFF. CDR3 nucleotide sequence: TGCAGCTCCTTGGGAGCAGGGTTGAACACTGAAGCTTTCTTT.

With regard to this clone: This same CDR3 is encoded by further DNA sequences in the sample. The chain has TRBV30 and TRBJ2-7; 7 bases line up with TRBD2. Per the germline V gene, CDR1 is GTSNPN and CDR2 is SVGIG (reference sequence). The trim removed 3 bases at V and 0 bases at J, leaving 5 bases unmatched. The CDR3 spans 14 residues. CDR3 sequence (DNA): TGTGCCTGGAGGAGCGGGGACGCCTCCTACGAGCAGTACTTC. Protein product: CAWRSGDASYEQYF.